This TCR beta chain was documented in a study of post-analysis software for immune sequencing data. General study points: Higher frequency in patients than in controls was seen for several TRBV segments, with TRBV5-6, TRBV5-1 and TRBV20-1 among them. Multiple sclerosis was associated with a significant reduction in normalized Chao1 diversity relative to controls. Clustering by F measure revealed strong co-clustering among samples prepared together in one batch.

As regards this clonotype: Its antigen remains unknown.

V was cut by 2 bases and J by 0 bases, with 8 bases left in between. Germline V gene sequence: CDR1 MNHEY, CDR2 SVGAGI. The length of the CDR3 is 16 residues. Each TCR beta cDNA library carried unique molecular identifiers. TCRdb re-analysed the PCR reads in MiXCR, keeping a single row per CDR3 protein. In the table there are around 260,000 distinct CDR3 sequences, around 34% of which are singletons. The sequence was collected from a girl under 18 with multiple sclerosis. The chain links TRBV6-5 to TRBJ1-6, with unresolved D. The sample taken for sequencing was blood. CDR3 sequence reads: CASSYGRNSYNSPLHF. CDR3 nucleotide sequence: TGTGCCAGCAGTTACGGACGGAACTCCTATAATTCACCCCTCCACTTT.